This T cell receptor (beta chain) came from a study of chemoradiotherapy in HPV16-positive cancers. In the study overall: Candidate HPV-specific clones and shared TCR motifs came from two HPV16-positive patients. Study outcomes and limitations: Only a couple of HPV16-positive patients supplied the functional HPV-specificity definition. In HPV16-positive patients, HPV-responsive T-cell expansion tracked better recurrence-free survival.

V lost 1 base, J lost 7 bases, and 16 bases lay in between. Germline V gives CDR1 SEHNR, CDR2 FQNEAQ (reference sequence). CDR3 length: 15 amino acids. Relative to its sample, this clone is large. Its matching antigen is unknown. Only in-frame clones appear in the TCRdb table, and some are missing; sequencing was by immunoSEQ multiplex PCR. Of 7,900 or so clones listed, around nine tenths are singletons. The rearrangement links TRBV7-9 to TRBJ1-2, with TRBD1 as a possible D gene (5 bases). This specimen consisted of blood, obtained from a patient who underwent chemoradiotherapy. This clonotype was sampled from a human donor with HPV-associated anogenital cancer. Written as DNA, the CDR3 is TGTGCCAGCAGCTTAGACTCCGGGGGGTCCTTTGGCTACACCTTC. It codes for CASSLDSGGSFGYTF. Full variable domain (missing parts from reference TRBV7-9 and TRBJ1-2): DTGVSQNPRHKITKRGQNVTFRCDPISEHNRLYWYRQTLGQGPEFLTYFQNEAQLEKSRLLSDRFSAERPKGSFSTLEIQRTEQGDSAMYLCASSLDSGGSFGYTFGSGTRLTVV.